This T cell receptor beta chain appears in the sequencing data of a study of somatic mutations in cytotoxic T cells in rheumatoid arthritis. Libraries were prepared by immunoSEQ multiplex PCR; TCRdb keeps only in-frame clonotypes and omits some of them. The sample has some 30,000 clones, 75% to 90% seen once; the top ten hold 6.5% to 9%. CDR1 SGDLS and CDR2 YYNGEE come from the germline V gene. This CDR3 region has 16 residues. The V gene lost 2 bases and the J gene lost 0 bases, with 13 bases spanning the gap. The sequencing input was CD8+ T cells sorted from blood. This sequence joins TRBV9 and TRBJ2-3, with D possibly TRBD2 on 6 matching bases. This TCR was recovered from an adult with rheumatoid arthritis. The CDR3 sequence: CASSVGLRPSTDTQYF. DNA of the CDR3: TGTGCCAGCAGCGTGGGACTCCGGCCTAGCACAGATACGCAGTATTTT.